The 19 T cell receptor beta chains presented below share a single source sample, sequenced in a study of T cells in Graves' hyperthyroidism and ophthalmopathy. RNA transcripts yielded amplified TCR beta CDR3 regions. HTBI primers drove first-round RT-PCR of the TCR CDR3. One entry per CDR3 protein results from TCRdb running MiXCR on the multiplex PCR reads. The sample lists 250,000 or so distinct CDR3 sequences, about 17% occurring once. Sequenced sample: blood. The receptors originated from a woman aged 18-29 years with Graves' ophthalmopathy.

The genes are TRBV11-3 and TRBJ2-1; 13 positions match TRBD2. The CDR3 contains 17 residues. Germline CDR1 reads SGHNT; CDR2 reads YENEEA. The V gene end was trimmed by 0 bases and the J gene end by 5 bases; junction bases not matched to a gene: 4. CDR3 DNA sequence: TGTGCCAGCAGCTTAGATCCGGGACTAGCGGGGAACAATGAGCAGTTCTTC. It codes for CASSLDPGLAGNNEQFF.

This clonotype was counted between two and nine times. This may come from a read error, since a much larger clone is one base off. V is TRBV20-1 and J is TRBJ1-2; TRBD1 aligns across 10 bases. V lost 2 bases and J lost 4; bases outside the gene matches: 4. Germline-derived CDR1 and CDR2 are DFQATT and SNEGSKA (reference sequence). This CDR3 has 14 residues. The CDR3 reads CSARKDRGSYGYTF. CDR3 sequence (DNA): TGCAGTGCTAGAAAGGACAGGGGGTCCTATGGCTACACCTTC.

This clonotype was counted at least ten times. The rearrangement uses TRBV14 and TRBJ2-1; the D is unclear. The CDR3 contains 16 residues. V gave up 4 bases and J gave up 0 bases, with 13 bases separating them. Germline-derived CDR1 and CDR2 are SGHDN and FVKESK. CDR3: CASSPTPTLSYNEQFF. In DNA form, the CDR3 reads TGTGCCAGCAGCCCGACCCCGACGCTCTCCTACAATGAGCAGTTCTTC.

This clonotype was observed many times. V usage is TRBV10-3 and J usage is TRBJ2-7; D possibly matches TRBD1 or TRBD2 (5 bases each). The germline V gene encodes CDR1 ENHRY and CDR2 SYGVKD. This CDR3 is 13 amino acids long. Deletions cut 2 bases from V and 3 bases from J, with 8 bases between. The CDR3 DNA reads TGTGCCATCAGTGAGGAGGGGTTCTACGAGCAGTACTTC. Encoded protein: CAISEEGFYEQYF.

The CDR3, as DNA: TGTGCCAGCAGTCCGGGACAGGGGGCCGAAGAGCAGTACTTC. Its protein product is CASSPGQGAEEQYF. The chain carries TRBV2 and TRBJ2-7; 12 nucleotides align to TRBD1. The CDR3 spans 14 residues. With 5 bases clipped from V and 7 bases from J, the junction kept 6 bases outside the gene matches. CDR1 and CDR2 (germline): SNHLY, FYNNEI.

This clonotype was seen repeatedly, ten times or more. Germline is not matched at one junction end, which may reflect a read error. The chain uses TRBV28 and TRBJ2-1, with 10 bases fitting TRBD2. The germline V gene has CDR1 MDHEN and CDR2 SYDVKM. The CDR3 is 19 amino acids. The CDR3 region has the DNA TGTGCCTGCAGTCCCGTGGGTTGGCTAGCGGGAGTCCCAGGTAATGAGCAGTTCTTC. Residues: CACSPVGWLAGVPGNEQFF.

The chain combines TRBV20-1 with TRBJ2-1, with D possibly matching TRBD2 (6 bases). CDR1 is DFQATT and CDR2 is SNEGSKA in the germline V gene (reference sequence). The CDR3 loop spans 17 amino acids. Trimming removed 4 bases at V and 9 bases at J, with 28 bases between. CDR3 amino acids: CSAMGLWRLVKMGEQFF. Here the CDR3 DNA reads TGCAGTGCTATGGGATTGTGGAGACTAGTTAAAATGGGTGAGCAGTTCTTC.

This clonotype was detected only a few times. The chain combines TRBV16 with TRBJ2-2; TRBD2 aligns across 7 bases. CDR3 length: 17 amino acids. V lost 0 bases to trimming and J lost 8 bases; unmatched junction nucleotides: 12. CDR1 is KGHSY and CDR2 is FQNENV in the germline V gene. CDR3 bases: TGTGCCAGCAGCCAATCTGTTGGGACTAATTCTGGAGGGGAGCTGTTTTTT. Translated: CASSQSVGTNSGGELFF.

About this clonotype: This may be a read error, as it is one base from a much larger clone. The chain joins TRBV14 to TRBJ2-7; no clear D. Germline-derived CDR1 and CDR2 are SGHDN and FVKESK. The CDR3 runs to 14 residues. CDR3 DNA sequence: TGTGCCAGCAGCCAAGATGGTTTCAGATACGAGCAGTGCTTC. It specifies CASSQDGFRYEQCF.

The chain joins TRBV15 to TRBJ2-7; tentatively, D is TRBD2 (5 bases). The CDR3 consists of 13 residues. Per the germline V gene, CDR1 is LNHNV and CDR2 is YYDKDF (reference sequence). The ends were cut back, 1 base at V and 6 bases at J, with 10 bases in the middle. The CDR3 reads CATSRGRGVEQYF. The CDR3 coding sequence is TGTGCCACCAGCAGAGGACGGGGTGTCGAGCAGTACTTC.

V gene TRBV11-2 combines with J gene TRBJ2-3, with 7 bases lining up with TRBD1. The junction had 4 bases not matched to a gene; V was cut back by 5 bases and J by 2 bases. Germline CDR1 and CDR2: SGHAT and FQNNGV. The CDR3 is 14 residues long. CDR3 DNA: TGTGCCAGCAGCCCGGGACAGCCCACAGATACGCAGTATTTT. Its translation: CASSPGQPTDTQYF.

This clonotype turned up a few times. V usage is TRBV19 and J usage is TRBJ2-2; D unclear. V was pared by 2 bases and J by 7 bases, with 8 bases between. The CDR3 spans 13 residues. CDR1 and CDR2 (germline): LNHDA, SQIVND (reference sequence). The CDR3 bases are TGTGCCAGTAGTATAAGTTCGGGCGGGGAGCTGTTTTTT. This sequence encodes CASSISSGGELFF.

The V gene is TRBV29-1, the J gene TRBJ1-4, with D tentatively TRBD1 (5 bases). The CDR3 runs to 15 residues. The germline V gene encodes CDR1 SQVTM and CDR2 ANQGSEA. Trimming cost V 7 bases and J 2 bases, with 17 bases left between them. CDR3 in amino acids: CSGRWGGSTNEKLFF. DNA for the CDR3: TGCAGCGGCAGGTGGGGGGGGTCGACTAATGAAAAACTGTTTTTT. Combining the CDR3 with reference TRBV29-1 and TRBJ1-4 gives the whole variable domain SAVISQKPSRDICQRGTSLTIQCQVDSQVTMMFWYRQQPGQSLTLIATANQGSEATYESGFVIDKFPISRPNLTFSTLTVSNMSPEDSSIYLCSGRWGGSTNEKLFFGSGTQLSVL.

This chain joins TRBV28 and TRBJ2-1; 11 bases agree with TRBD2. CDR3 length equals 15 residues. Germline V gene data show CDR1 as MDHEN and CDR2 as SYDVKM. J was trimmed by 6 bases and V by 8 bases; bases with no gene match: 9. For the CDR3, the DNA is TGTGCCAGCGGTACTCTAGCGGGAGGTATCAATGAGCAGTTCTTC. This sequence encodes CASGTLAGGINEQFF.

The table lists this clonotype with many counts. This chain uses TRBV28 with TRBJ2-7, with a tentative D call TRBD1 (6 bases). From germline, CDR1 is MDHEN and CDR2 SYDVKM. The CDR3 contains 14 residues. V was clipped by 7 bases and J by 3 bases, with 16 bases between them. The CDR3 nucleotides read TGTGCCAGCAAACCGGCTGGACAGCTCTACGAGCAGTACTTC. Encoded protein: CASKPAGQLYEQYF.

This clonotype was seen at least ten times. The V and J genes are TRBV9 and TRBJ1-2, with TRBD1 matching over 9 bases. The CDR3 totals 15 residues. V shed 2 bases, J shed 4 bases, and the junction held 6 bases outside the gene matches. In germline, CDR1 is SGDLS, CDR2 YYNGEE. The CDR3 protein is CASSVQTGGPYGYTF. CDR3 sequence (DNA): TGTGCCAGCAGCGTCCAGACAGGGGGGCCCTATGGCTACACCTTC.

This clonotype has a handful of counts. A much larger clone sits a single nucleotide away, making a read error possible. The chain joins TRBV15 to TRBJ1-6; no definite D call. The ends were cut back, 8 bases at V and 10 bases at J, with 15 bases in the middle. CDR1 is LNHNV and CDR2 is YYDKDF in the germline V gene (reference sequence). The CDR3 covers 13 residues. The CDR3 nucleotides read TGTGCCACCGGCGTCATGACGGGATCACCCCTCCACTTT. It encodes CATGVMTGSPLHF.

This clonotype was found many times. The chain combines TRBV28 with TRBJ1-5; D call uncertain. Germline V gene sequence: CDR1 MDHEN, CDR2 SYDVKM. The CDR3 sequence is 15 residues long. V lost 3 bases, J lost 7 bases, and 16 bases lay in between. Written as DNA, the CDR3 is TGTGCCAGCAGTTTGGGTGCGCGGGTAATCCAGCCCCAGCATTTT. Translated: CASSLGARVIQPQHF. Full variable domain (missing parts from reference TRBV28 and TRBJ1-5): DVKVTQSSRYLVKRTGEKVFLECVQDMDHENMFWYRQDPGLGLRLIYFSYDVKMKEKGDIPEGYSVSREKKERFSLILESASTNQTSMYLCASSLGARVIQPQHFGDGTRLSIL.

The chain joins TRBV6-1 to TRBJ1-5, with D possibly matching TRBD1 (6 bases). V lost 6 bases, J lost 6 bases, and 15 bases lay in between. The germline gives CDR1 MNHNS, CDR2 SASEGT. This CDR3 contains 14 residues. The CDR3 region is CASSKEGVFQPQHF. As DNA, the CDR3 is TGTGCCAGCAGCAAGGAGGGGGTGTTTCAGCCCCAGCATTTT.